This T cell receptor beta chain was obtained from a study of blood T cells in healthy people across ages. Using a J-beta primer mix together with a sample-barcoded 5' primer, a second PCR was run for about 7 to 12 cycles. TCRdb recomputed calls from the 5' RACE reads with MiXCR, one row per CDR3 protein. Counted here are 1.5 million to 1.9 million distinct CDR3 sequences, roughly two fifths occurring once; the ten biggest clones make up 4%. Germline values: CDR1 DFQATT, CDR2 SNEGSKA (reference sequence). V was pared by 2 bases and J by 1 base, with 17 bases between. The CDR3 is 16 residues long. This receptor was identified in a woman in her late teens or twenties in good health. The gene calls are TRBV20-1 and TRBJ1-1, with TRBD1 as a possible D gene (5 bases). The sample comprised blood. The CDR3 here is CSARFLFRRGNTEAFF. In nucleotides, the CDR3 is TGCAGTGCTAGATTCTTGTTTCGAAGGGGGAACACTGAAGCTTTCTTT.